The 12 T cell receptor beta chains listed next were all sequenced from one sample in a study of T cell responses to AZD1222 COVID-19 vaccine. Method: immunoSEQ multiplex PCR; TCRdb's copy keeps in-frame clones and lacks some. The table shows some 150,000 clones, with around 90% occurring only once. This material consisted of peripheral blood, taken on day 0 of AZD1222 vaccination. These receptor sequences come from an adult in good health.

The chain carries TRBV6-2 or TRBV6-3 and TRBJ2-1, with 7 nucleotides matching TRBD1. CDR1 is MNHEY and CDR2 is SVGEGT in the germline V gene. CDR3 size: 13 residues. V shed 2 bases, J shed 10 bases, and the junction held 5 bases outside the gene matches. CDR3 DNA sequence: TGTGCCAGCAGTTACCTACAGGGGCAGGAGCAGTTCTTC. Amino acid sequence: CASSYLQGQEQFF.

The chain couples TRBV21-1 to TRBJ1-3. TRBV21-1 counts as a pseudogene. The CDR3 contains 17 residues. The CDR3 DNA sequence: TGTGCCAGCACCAAGGGTCCAGAGAAAATCTCTGGAAACACCATATATTTT. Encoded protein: CASTKGPEKISGNTIYF.

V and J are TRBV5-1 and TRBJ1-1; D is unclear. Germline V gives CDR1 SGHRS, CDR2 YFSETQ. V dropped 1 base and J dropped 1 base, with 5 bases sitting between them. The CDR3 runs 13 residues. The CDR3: CASSLTPNTEAFF. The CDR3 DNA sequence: TGCGCCAGCAGCTTGACACCGAACACTGAAGCTTTCTTT.

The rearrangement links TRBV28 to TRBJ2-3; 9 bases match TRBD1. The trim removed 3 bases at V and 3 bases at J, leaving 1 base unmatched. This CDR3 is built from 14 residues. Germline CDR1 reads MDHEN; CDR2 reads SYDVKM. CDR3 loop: CASSFDRGTDTQYF. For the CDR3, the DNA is TGTGCCAGCAGTTTCGACAGGGGGACAGATACGCAGTATTTT.

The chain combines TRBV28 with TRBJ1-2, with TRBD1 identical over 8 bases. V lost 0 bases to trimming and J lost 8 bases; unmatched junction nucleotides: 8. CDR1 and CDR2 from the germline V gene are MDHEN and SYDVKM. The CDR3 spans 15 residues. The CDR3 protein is CASSLWTGETRGYTF. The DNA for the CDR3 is TGTGCCAGCAGTTTATGGACAGGGGAAACGCGGGGCTACACCTTC.

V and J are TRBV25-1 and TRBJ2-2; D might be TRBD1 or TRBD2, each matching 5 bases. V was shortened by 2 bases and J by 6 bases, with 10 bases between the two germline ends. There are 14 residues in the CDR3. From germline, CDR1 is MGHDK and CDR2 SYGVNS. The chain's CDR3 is CASSETLGPGELFF. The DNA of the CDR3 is TGTGCCAGCAGTGAAACTTTGGGACCCGGGGAGCTGTTTTTT.

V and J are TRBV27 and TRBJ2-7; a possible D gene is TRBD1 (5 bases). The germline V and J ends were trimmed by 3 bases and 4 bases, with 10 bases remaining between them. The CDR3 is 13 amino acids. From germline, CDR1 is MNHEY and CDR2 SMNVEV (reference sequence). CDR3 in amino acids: CASSFTGPYEQYF. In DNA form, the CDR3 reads TGTGCCAGCAGTTTTACAGGCCCGTACGAGCAGTACTTC.

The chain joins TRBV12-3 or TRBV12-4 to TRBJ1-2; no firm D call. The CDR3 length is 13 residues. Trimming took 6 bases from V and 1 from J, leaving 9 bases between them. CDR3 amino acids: CASSLDLNYGYTF. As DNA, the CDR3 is TGTGCCAGCAGCCTTGACCTTAACTATGGCTACACCTTC.

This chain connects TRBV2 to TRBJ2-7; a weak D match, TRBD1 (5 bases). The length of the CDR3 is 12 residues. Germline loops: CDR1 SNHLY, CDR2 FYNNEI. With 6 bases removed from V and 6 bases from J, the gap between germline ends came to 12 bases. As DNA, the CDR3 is TGTGCCAGCAGCGCACAGGATCTCGAGCAGTACTTC. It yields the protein CASSAQDLEQYF.

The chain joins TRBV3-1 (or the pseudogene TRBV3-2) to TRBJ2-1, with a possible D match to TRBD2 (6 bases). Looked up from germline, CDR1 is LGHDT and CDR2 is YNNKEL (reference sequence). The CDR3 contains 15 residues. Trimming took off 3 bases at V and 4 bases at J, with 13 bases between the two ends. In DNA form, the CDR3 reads TGTGCCAGCAGCCAGCTCGGACGGGGGTACAATGAGCAGTTCTTC. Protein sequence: CASSQLGRGYNEQFF.

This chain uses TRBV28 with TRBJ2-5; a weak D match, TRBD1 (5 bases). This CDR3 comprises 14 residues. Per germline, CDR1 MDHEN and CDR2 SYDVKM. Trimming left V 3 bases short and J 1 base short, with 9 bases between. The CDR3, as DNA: TGTGCCAGCAGTTTTAAGACAGTCCAAGAGACCCAGTACTTC. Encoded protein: CASSFKTVQETQYF.

The CDR3 nucleotides read TGCGCCAGCAGCCAAGATACAGGGTGGTACGAGCAGTACTTC. Protein: CASSQDTGWYEQYF. The V call is TRBV4-1, the J call TRBJ2-7, with D possibly matching TRBD1 (6 bases). V was pared by 0 bases and J by 4 bases, with 10 bases between. Germline CDR1 and CDR2: MGHRA and YSYEKL. The CDR3 consists of 14 residues.